This passage covers 31 T cell receptor beta chains from one sample sequenced in a study of control samples from healthy donors and cancer patients. Generated by immunoSEQ multiplex PCR, the TCRdb table keeps only in-frame clones and is missing some. This table holds tens of thousands of clones, about 92% found once. The sequenced material came from blood. The receptors come from a woman between 25 and 40 years old in good health.

This chain links TRBV19 with TRBJ2-1, with D possibly matching TRBD2 (5 bases). Germline V CDR1 and CDR2: LNHDA, SQIVND (reference sequence). The CDR3 is made up of 15 amino acids. Deletions cut 0 bases from V and 9 bases from J, with 15 bases between. This CDR3 reads CASSIENGRGLEQFF. As DNA, the CDR3 is TGTGCCAGTAGTATAGAAAATGGTCGAGGGCTTGAGCAGTTCTTC.

J is TRBJ2-3 and V is TRBV29-1, with 7 nucleotides matching TRBD1. The germline V gene encodes CDR1 SQVTM and CDR2 ANQGSEA. The CDR3 has 17 amino acids. With V trimmed by 3 bases and J by 4 bases, 16 bases remained unmatched. CDR3 residues: CSVELLSDRIRSDTQYF. The CDR3 DNA reads as TGCAGCGTTGAGTTGTTGTCGGACAGGATTCGGTCAGATACGCAGTATTTT.

The chain couples TRBV9 to TRBJ1-1, with unresolved D. Per germline, CDR1 SGDLS and CDR2 YYNGEE. CDR3 length: 14 amino acids. Deletions cut 4 bases from V and 2 bases from J, with 12 bases between. The CDR3 region has the DNA TGTGCCAGCAGCCCCACTATTTTAAACACTGAAGCTTTCTTT. Protein sequence: CASSPTILNTEAFF.

The chain combines TRBV6-5 with TRBJ1-4; 7 bases match TRBD1. The CDR3 length is 13 residues. The germline CDR1 and CDR2 sequences are MNHEY and SVGAGI. Unmatched junction bases numbered 7, after V lost 7 bases and J lost 8 bases. The CDR3 here is CASTPRDREKLFF. In DNA form, the CDR3 reads TGTGCCAGCACGCCTAGGGACAGAGAAAAACTGTTTTTT.

The V call is TRBV19, the J call TRBJ2-5; D remains ambiguous. The CDR3 loop spans 14 amino acids. Trimming removed 9 bases at V and 2 bases at J, with 16 bases between. Germline CDR1 LNHDA, CDR2 SQIVND (reference sequence). The CDR3 is CASKPPGRQETQYF. The CDR3 DNA reads TGTGCCAGCAAGCCCCCCGGCAGGCAAGAGACCCAGTACTTC.

The chain links TRBV5-4 to TRBJ1-4; D possibly corresponds to TRBD1 (6 bases). CDR1 and CDR2 from the germline V gene are SGHNT and YYREEE (reference sequence). CDR3 size: 16 residues. Trimming stripped 3 bases from V and 8 bases from J, with 20 bases between. CDR3 loop: CASSSGGGPTVEKLFF. DNA for the CDR3: TGTGCCAGCAGCTCCGGGGGGGGGCCTACCGTCGAAAAACTGTTTTTT.

V usage is TRBV5-5 and J usage is TRBJ1-2, with 9 nucleotides matching TRBD1. This CDR3 has 17 residues. CDR1 SGHKS and CDR2 YYEKEE come from the germline V gene (reference sequence). The ends lost 1 base at V and 3 bases at J; junction bases unmatched: 10. The CDR3: CASSLRDRVYEDYGYTF. In DNA, the CDR3 is TGTGCCAGCAGCTTGAGGGACAGGGTATACGAGGACTATGGCTACACCTTC. The full variable domain, with the rest looked up from reference TRBV5-5 and TRBJ1-2, is DAGVTQSPTHLIKTRGQQVTLRCSPISGHKSVSWYQQVLGQGPQFIFQYYEKEERGRGNFPDRFSARQFPNYSSELNVNALLLGDSALYLCASSLRDRVYEDYGYTFGSGTRLTVV.

This chain links TRBV4-1 with TRBJ1-3; possibly TRBD1 for D (5 bases). The V gene's germline CDR1 is MGHRA and CDR2 YSYEKL. CDR3 length: 18 amino acids. Deletions cut 0 bases from V and 5 bases from J, with 20 bases between. Here the CDR3 reads CASSQDRFRAPSRNTIYF. CDR3 DNA sequence: TGCGCCAGCAGCCAAGATCGCTTCAGGGCCCCATCCAGAAACACCATATATTTT.

This sequence joins TRBV10-3 and TRBJ2-5; 12 positions match TRBD2. J lost 1 base, V lost 6 bases, and 6 bases had no gene match. CDR3 size: 16 residues. The germline CDR1 and CDR2 sequences are ENHRY and SYGVKD. This CDR3 is CAISRLAGATQETQYF. The CDR3 nucleotides are TGTGCCATCAGCAGACTAGCGGGGGCTACCCAAGAGACCCAGTACTTC.

The chain links TRBV10-1 to TRBJ2-3, with 8 bases matching TRBD1. CDR3 size: 18 residues. Germline V gene data show CDR1 as WNHNN and CDR2 as SYGVQD (reference sequence). V was pared by 1 base and J by 0 bases, with 9 bases of the junction left unmatched. This CDR3 is CASSEFGTGDTSTDTQYF. In DNA form, the CDR3 reads TGCGCCAGCAGTGAGTTCGGGACAGGTGATACTAGCACAGATACGCAGTATTTT.

The V call is TRBV6-1, the J call TRBJ2-6; 9 bases are a match to TRBD1. This CDR3 comprises 19 residues. From germline, CDR1 is MNHNS and CDR2 SASEGT. V gave up 0 bases and J gave up 3 bases; unmatched junction bases: 9. CDR3 protein: CASSEASGQGFHGANVLTF. The CDR3 region has the DNA TGTGCCAGCAGTGAAGCTTCGGGACAGGGATTTCATGGGGCCAACGTCCTGACTTTC.

V and J are TRBV12-5 and TRBJ1-2, with D perhaps TRBD1 (6 bases). The ends were cut back, 4 bases at V and 7 bases at J, with 16 bases in the middle. The CDR3 length is 14 residues. Per germline, CDR1 LGHNT and CDR2 FRNRAP. The CDR3 loop reads CASGSEPGQRGYTF. The DNA of the CDR3 is TGTGCTAGTGGTTCCGAGCCGGGACAACGTGGCTACACCTTC. The entire variable domain, with the rest obtained from reference TRBV12-5 and TRBJ1-2, is as follows: DARVTQTPRHKVTEMGQEVTMRCQPILGHNTVFWYRQTMMQGLELLAYFRNRAPLDDSGMPKDRFSAEMPDATLATLKIQPSEPRDSAVYFCASGSEPGQRGYTFGSGTRLTVV.

The chain carries TRBV6-2 or TRBV6-3 and TRBJ2-7; TRBD1 matches at 8 bases. V trimming: 5 bases; J trimming: 1 base; junction bases outside the gene matches: 1. In germline, CDR1 is MNHEY, CDR2 SVGEGT. The CDR3 has 13 amino acids. CDR3 sequence (DNA): TGTGCCAGCAGTAGGGACAGGTCCTACGAGCAGTACTTC. This codes for CASSRDRSYEQYF.

The chain has TRBV5-8 and TRBJ2-4; D is ambiguous. Germline V gives CDR1 SGHTS, CDR2 YDEGEE. With 2 bases removed from V and 3 bases from J, the gap between germline ends came to 6 bases. The CDR3 is 13 amino acids. CDR3 residues: CASSFRGKNIQYF. The CDR3 DNA reads as TGTGCCAGCAGCTTTCGCGGCAAAAACATTCAGTACTTC.

The chain couples TRBV9 to TRBJ1-1; TRBD1 might be the D (6 bases). V lost 3 bases to trimming and J lost 8 bases, with 11 bases between them. CDR1 and CDR2 (germline): SGDLS, YYNGEE. This CDR3 comprises 12 residues. The CDR3 DNA sequence: TGTGCCAGCAGCGCGAGCGGGACAGAAGCTTTCTTT. This gives the protein CASSASGTEAFF.

The chain links TRBV19 to TRBJ1-1; D is uncertain. V was clipped by 5 bases and J by 6 bases, with 7 bases between them. The CDR3 totals 11 residues. Germline CDR1 and CDR2: LNHDA and SQIVND (reference sequence). The CDR3 region has the DNA TGTGCCAGTAGTTATTTCGCTGAAGCTTTCTTT. Amino acids: CASSYFAEAFF.

The rearrangement links TRBV5-8 to TRBJ2-7, with D possibly being TRBD1 or TRBD2 (5 bases each). V lost 3 bases and J 0 bases, leaving 16 bases between the germline ends. The CDR3 is 16 residues long. Germline CDR1 is SGHTS and CDR2 is YDEGEE. CDR3 in DNA: TGTGCCAGCAGCTCTTATCGCCGGGGCGGCTCCTACGAGCAGTACTTC. This codes for CASSSYRRGGSYEQYF.

This clone was observed a single time. This chain joins TRBV6-6 and TRBJ1-1; D unresolved. The CDR3 is 13 residues long. Trimming took 0 bases from V and 6 from J, leaving 8 bases between them. The germline V gene encodes CDR1 MNHNY and CDR2 SVGAGI (reference sequence). The DNA for the CDR3 is TGTGCCAGCAGTTACTCGTCCGGGGCTGAAGCTTTCTTT. Translating gives CASSYSSGAEAFF.

The CDR3 region has the DNA TGTGCCAGCACGGGCGACGGGGACGGGCAGTACTTC. It codes for CASTGDGDGQYF. The V gene is TRBV2, the J gene TRBJ2-7; TRBD1 or TRBD2 may be the D gene (5 bases each). The length of the CDR3 is 12 residues. Trimming stripped 7 bases from V and 9 bases from J, with 16 bases between. Germline-derived CDR1 and CDR2 are SNHLY and FYNNEI. Full variable domain (remainder filled in from reference TRBV2 and TRBJ2-7): EPEVTQTPSHQVTQMGQEVILRCVPISNHLYFYWYRQILGQKVEFLVSFYNNEISEKSEIFDDQFSVERPDGSNFTLKIRSTKLEDSAMYFCASTGDGDGQYFGPGTRLTVT.

The chain is built from TRBV6-6 and TRBJ2-3; D is unresolved. This CDR3 region has 12 residues. The V end was cut by 4 bases, the J end by 14 bases, with 16 bases between. Germline CDR1 reads MNHNY; CDR2 reads SVGAGI (reference sequence). The DNA of the CDR3 is TGTGCCAGCAGTTCCTCCGACCTTAATCTGTATTTT. Amino acids: CASSSSDLNLYF.

V usage is TRBV6-5 and J usage is TRBJ1-1; D is undetermined. The germline V gene encodes CDR1 MNHEY and CDR2 SVGAGI. Trimming removed 7 bases from V and 1 base from J, with 10 bases in between. This CDR3 is 13 amino acids long. The CDR3 nucleotides read TGTGCCAGCACCCTGACGGAGAACACTGAAGCTTTCTTT. It encodes CASTLTENTEAFF.

The V call is TRBV15, the J call TRBJ1-2; the D is unclear. Trimming pared 7 bases from V and 3 bases from J, leaving 18 bases between. Germline-derived CDR1 and CDR2 are LNHNV and YYDKDF (reference sequence). The CDR3 is made up of 15 amino acids. CDR3 residues: CATTPGREPHYGYTF. CDR3 coding DNA: TGTGCCACCACTCCTGGGAGGGAGCCTCACTATGGCTACACCTTC.

The rearrangement links TRBV9 to TRBJ2-3; TRBD2 matches 8 bases. Trimming at V came to 1 base and at J to 5 bases, leaving 15 bases not matched to a gene. This CDR3 region has 18 residues. The germline gives CDR1 SGDLS, CDR2 YYNGEE. Written as DNA, the CDR3 is TGTGCCAGCAGCGTAAAGGAGTTTCCAGCGGGGGAGATAGATACGCAGTATTTT. Protein sequence: CASSVKEFPAGEIDTQYF.

This clone was observed once. J is TRBJ1-1 and V is TRBV12-5; possibly TRBD1 for D (5 bases). Trimming took off 1 base at V and 1 base at J, with 10 bases between the two ends. This CDR3 spans 15 amino acids. CDR1 and CDR2 from the germline V gene are LGHNT and FRNRAP. CDR3 DNA: TGTGCTAGTGGTTTGGGGGTAGGGGCGAACACTGAAGCTTTCTTT. Translated: CASGLGVGANTEAFF.

The genes are TRBV21-1 and TRBJ1-4; TRBD1, the table's D call, lacks a check against the DNA. TRBV21-1 is tagged as a pseudogene. CDR3 length: 15 amino acids. The CDR3 bases are TGTGCCAGCAAAAGCGGACAGACAACTAATGAAAAACTGTTTTTT. Translation: CASKSGQTTNEKLFF.

The chain employs TRBV5-4 and TRBJ1-5; D gene ambiguous. The CDR3 sequence is 14 residues long. Trimming stripped 4 bases from V and 3 bases from J, with 11 bases between. Germline CDR1 reads SGHNT; CDR2 reads YYREEE (reference sequence). This CDR3 is CASSRDGSNQPQHF. CDR3 nucleotides: TGTGCCAGCAGCCGTGACGGGTCCAATCAGCCCCAGCATTTT.

This chain joins TRBV7-9 and TRBJ1-2, with D possibly matching TRBD1 (5 bases). The CDR3 is made up of 12 amino acids. V lost 5 bases and J 4 bases, leaving 8 bases between the germline ends. Germline-derived CDR1 and CDR2 are SEHNR and FQNEAQ (reference sequence). In nucleotides, the CDR3 is TGTGCCAGCAGCCTGACAGTCTATGGCTACACCTTC. Its protein is CASSLTVYGYTF.

The V call is TRBV3-1 (or the pseudogene TRBV3-2), the J call TRBJ2-3, with TRBD2 as a possible D gene (5 bases). Trimming took off 5 bases at V and 3 bases at J, with 9 bases between the two ends. Germline V gene sequence: CDR1 LGHDT, CDR2 YNNKEL (reference sequence). The CDR3 has 13 residues. The chain's CDR3 is CASSSGLTDTQYF. CDR3 DNA sequence: TGTGCCAGCAGCTCAGGACTGACAGATACGCAGTATTTT.

J is TRBJ1-4 and V is TRBV14; 8 bases line up with TRBD1. The CDR3 extends over 16 amino acids. V dropped 2 bases and J dropped 2; count of bases not matched to a gene: 4. Germline V gives CDR1 SGHDN, CDR2 FVKESK. The CDR3 is CASSQKTGATNEKLFF. In DNA, the CDR3 is TGTGCCAGCAGCCAAAAGACAGGGGCGACTAATGAAAAACTGTTTTTT.

J is TRBJ1-4 and V is TRBV4-1; 7 positions agree with TRBD1. The germline V gene encodes CDR1 MGHRA and CDR2 YSYEKL. J gave up 6 bases and V 1 base, and 2 bases lay outside the gene matches. The CDR3 sequence is 14 residues long. CDR3 nucleotides: TGCGCCAGCAGCCAAGCCGACAGGGATGAAAAACTGTTTTTT. Its protein is CASSQADRDEKLFF.

The chain has TRBV5-4 and TRBJ2-1; D gene unclear. Germline lookup yields CDR1 SGHNT and CDR2 YYREEE (reference sequence). Trimming took 1 base from V and 3 from J, leaving 8 bases between them. The CDR3 has 14 amino acids. The CDR3 sequence is CASSLRFDYNEQFF. The CDR3 DNA sequence: TGTGCCAGCAGCTTGAGATTCGACTACAATGAGCAGTTCTTC.